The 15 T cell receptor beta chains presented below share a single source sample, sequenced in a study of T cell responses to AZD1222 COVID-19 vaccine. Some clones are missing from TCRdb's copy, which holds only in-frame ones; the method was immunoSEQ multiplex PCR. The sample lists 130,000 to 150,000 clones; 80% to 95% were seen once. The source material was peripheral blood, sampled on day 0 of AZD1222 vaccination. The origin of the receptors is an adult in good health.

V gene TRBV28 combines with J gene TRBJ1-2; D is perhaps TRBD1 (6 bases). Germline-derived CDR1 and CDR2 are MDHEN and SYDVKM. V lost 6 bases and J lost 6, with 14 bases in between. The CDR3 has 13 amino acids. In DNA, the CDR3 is TGTGCCAGCAGACAGAGGGGGGCGCATGGCTACACCTTC. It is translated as CASRQRGAHGYTF.

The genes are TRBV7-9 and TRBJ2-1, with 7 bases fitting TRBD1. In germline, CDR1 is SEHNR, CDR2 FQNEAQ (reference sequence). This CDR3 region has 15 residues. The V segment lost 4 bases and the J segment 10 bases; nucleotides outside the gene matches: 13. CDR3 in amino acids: CASSSISTGAEEQFF. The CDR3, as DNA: TGTGCCAGCAGCTCAATATCCACAGGGGCAGAGGAGCAGTTCTTC.

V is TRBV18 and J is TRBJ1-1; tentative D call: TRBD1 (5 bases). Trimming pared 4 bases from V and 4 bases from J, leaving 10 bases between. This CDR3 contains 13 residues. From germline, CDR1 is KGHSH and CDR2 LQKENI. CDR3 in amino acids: CASSQGQGTEAFF. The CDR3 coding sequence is TGTGCCAGCTCACAAGGACAAGGCACTGAAGCTTTCTTT.

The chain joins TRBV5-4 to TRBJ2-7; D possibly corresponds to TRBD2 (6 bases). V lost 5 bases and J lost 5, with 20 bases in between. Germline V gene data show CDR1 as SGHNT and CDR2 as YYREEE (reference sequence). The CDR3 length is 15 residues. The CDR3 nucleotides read TGTGCCAGCAGTTTAGGGCAGCGCGGGACCAACGAGCAGTACTTC. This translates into CASSLGQRGTNEQYF.

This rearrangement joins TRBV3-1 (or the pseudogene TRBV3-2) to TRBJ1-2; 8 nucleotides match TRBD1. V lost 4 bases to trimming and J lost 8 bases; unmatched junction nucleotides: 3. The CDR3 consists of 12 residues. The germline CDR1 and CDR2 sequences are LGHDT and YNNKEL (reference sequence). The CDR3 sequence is CASSPGGRGYTF. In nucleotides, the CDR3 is TGTGCCAGCAGCCCAGGGGGCCGGGGCTACACCTTC.

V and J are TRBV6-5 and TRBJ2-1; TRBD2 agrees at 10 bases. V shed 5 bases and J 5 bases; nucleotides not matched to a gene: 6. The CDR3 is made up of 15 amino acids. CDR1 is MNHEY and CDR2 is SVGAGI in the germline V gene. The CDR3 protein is CASSRIAGGHNEQFF. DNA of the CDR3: TGTGCCAGCAGTCGCATAGCGGGAGGACACAATGAGCAGTTCTTC.

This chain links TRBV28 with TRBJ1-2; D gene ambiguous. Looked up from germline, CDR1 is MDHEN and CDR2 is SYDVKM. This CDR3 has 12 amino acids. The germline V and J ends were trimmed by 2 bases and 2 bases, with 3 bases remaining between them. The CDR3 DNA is TGTGCCAGCAGTTTAAGGAACTATGGCTACACCTTC. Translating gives CASSLRNYGYTF.

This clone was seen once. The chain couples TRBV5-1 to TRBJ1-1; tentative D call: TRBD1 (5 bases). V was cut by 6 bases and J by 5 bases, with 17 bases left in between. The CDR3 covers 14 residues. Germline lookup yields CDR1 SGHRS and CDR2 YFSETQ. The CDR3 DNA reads TGCGCCAGCACCGGGGCCCCGGGCTCAACTGAAGCTTTCTTT. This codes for CASTGAPGSTEAFF.

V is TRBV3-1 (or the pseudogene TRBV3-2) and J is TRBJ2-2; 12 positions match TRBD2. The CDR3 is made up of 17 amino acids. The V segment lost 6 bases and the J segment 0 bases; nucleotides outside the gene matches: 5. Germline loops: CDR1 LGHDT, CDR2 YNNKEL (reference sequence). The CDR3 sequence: CASSRGLAGANTGELFF. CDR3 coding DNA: TGTGCCAGCAGTCGGGGACTAGCGGGTGCGAACACCGGGGAGCTGTTTTTT.

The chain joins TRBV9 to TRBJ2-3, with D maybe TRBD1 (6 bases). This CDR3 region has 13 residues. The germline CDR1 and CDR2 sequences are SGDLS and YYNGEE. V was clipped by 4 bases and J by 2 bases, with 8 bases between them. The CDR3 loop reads CASSQGFTDTQYF. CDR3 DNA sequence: TGTGCCAGCAGCCAGGGGTTCACAGATACGCAGTATTTT.

CDR3 sequence reads: CSVVIGGESGNTIYF. The CDR3 nucleotides are TGCAGCGTTGTCATTGGTGGGGAATCTGGAAACACCATATATTTT. The chain carries TRBV29-1 and TRBJ1-3, with no clear D. V lost 4 bases and J lost 1, with 14 bases in between. The germline V gene has CDR1 SQVTM and CDR2 ANQGSEA. CDR3 length: 15 amino acids.

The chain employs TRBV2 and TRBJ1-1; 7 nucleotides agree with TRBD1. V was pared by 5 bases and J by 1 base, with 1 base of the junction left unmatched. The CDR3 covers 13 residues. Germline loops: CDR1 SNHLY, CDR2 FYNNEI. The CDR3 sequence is CASSRTGNTEAFF. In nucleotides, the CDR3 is TGTGCCAGCAGTAGGACAGGGAACACTGAAGCTTTCTTT.

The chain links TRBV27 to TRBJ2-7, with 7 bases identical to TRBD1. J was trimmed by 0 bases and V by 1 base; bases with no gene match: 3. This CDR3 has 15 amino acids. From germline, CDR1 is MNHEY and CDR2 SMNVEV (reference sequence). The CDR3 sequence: CASSLLGGSSYEQYF. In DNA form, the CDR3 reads TGTGCCAGCAGTTTATTAGGGGGCAGCTCCTACGAGCAGTACTTC.

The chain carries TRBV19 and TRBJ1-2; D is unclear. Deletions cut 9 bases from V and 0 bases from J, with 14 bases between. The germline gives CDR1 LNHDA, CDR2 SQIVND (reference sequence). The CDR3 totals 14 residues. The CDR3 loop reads CASNPRWANYGYTF. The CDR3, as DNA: TGTGCCAGCAACCCCCGTTGGGCTAACTATGGCTACACCTTC. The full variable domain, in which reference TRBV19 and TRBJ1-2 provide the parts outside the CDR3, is DGGITQSPKYLFRKEGQNVTLSCEQNLNHDAMYWYRQDPGQGLRLIYYSQIVNDFQKGDIAEGYSVSREKKESFPLTVTSAQKNPTAFYLCASNPRWANYGYTFGSGTRLTVV.

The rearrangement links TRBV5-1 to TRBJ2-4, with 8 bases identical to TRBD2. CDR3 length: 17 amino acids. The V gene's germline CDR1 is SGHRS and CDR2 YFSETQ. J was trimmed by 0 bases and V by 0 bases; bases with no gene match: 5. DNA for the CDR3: TGCGCCAGCAGCTTGGGCGGGGGGATTAGAGCCAAAAACATTCAGTACTTC. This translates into CASSLGGGIRAKNIQYF.